The next 2 T cell receptor beta chains were all read from a single sample in a study of blood T cell repertoires in COVID-19. TCRdb keeps only in-frame clones here, not all; method: immunoSEQ multiplex PCR. Found here are around 56,000 clones, approximately 80% of them singletons; the top ten hold 5.5% to 7.5%. The specimen was peripheral blood. The receptor set was obtained from a man aged 55 to 70 with acute or convalescent COVID-19.

V usage is TRBV18 and J usage is TRBJ1-1; D is unresolved. V was clipped by 5 bases and J by 0 bases, with 16 bases between them. The CDR3 loop spans 16 amino acids. CDR1 and CDR2 (germline): KGHSH, LQKENI. In DNA form, the CDR3 reads TGTGCCAGCTCAATAGAGCGGGGTCGTATGAACACTGAAGCTTTCTTT. Residues: CASSIERGRMNTEAFF.

The V gene is TRBV6-6, the J gene TRBJ2-3, with a tentative D call TRBD1 (5 bases). V dropped 0 bases and J dropped 4 bases, with 8 bases sitting between them. The CDR3 is 14 residues long. Germline-derived CDR1 and CDR2 are MNHNY and SVGAGI (reference sequence). CDR3 amino acids: CASSYSVGADTQYF. CDR3 DNA sequence: TGTGCCAGCAGTTACTCGGTAGGGGCAGATACGCAGTATTTT.